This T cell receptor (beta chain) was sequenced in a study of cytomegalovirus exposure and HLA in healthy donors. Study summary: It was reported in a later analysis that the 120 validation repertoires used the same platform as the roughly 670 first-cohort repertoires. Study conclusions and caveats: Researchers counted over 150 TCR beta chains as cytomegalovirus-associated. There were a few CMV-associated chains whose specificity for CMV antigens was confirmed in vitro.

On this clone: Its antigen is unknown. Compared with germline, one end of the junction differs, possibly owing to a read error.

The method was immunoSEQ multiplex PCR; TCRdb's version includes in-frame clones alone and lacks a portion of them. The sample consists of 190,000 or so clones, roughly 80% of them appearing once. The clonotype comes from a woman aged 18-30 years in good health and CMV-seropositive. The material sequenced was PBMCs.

The CDR3 DNA reads as TGTGCCAGCAGATCAATGACAGGGGGCACGGATACGCAGTATTTT. Amino acid sequence: CASRSMTGGTDTQYF. J is TRBJ2-3 and V is TRBV6-5; 10 bases agree with TRBD1. The CDR3 extends over 15 amino acids. Germline CDR1 is MNHEY and CDR2 is SVGAGI.